This TCR beta chain was identified in a study of shared clonotypes between healthy human individuals. General observations from the study: Generation probabilities of non-shared clonotypes were lower (relative to those shared by all four donors). Genetic and exposure-history diversity was limited by the small donor number. Naive subsets generally exceeded memory subsets in estimated richness.

Per sorted-subset replicate PCR, input was around 200 ng DNA, representing around 30,000 T cell genomes. Sequencing used immunoSEQ multiplex PCR; TCRdb keeps in-frame clones, though not all of them. The table includes around 980,000 clones, about 84% detected once. V gave up 1 base and J gave up 0 bases, with 7 bases separating them. This CDR3 spans 14 amino acids. Germline assignment: CDR1 SGHAT and CDR2 FQNNGV. In the case of this clone: As yet, its antigen is unknown. Distinct nucleotide sequences in the sample also encode this CDR3.

The chain joins TRBV11-2 to TRBJ2-7; D is ambiguous. The receptor was derived from a man between 18 and 35 years old in good health. Some clones in this sample may be carry-over from other donors' samples. The sequencing input was memory CD4+ T cells from PBMCs. Subset given: CD45RA-negative fraction. CDR3 in amino acids: CASSLARSSYEQYF. CDR3 coding DNA: TGTGCCAGCAGCTTAGCCCGGAGCTCCTACGAGCAGTACTTC.